This TCR beta chain emerged from a study of shared clonotypes between healthy human individuals (TCRdb year 2020). A note on the overall study: A couple of women and a few men aged 18 to 49 years were included in the cohort. For each donor, CD4 naive and CD4 memory were each run on three plates, CD8 naive on two plates, and CD8 memory on one plate. The study deeply sequenced blood TCR repertoires of several healthy adults to estimate repertoire size and the extent of clonotype sharing between individuals. Different laboratories and diverse techniques were used to prepare libraries and sequence TCR repertoires, to increase sequencing depth and limit assay-specific biases. Leukapheresis yielded between about 0.85 and 10 billion PBMCs per donor. Overall results and qualifications from the work: Incomplete sequencing was indicated by rarefaction of sorted-subset datasets, despite the large sequencing depth. Because the study included a small number of donors, the genetic and exposure-history diversity represented was limited. Sharing across a few donors was observed for roughly 5% of naive CD4, less than 4% of naive CD8, roughly 2.4% of memory CD4, and approximately 0.41% of memory CD8 clonotypes. Only blood was sampled, and tissue TCR repertoires likely differ from those in blood. Pairwise subsampling led to the expectation that sequencing depth would affect the degree of clonotype sharing among donors. Compared with non-shared clonotypes, the clonotypes found in all four sorted-subset donors had higher generation probabilities. Naive subsets generally had larger estimated clonotype richness than memory subsets.

The donors were healthy, HIV-negative adults who had no recently reported acute infections or vaccinations. Every donor was a Caucasian adult living in Nashville, Tennessee, USA. CD4+ T cells were enriched through magnetic negative selection, after which naive cells were positively selected on CD45RA and the remaining negative fraction served as the memory subset. Blood was collected by leukapheresis, and PBMCs were isolated by Ficoll-Histopaque density gradient centrifugation and then cryopreserved in liquid nitrogen vapor phase. Purity and quantity of every magnetically sorted T cell population were checked by analytical flow cytometry. Genomic DNA was isolated from each sorted fraction and quantified by UV absorbance on a Nanodrop 2000c. The CDR1 and CDR2 encoded by the germline V gene are MNHNS and SASEGT. At the junction V is shortened by 3 bases and J by 3 bases, with 12 bases in between. The CDR3 spans 15 residues, from the cysteine through the phenylalanine. The only DNA kept is the CDR3, 45 bases in frame from the first base.

Using the deep immunoSEQ assay, multiplex PCR amplified TCR CDR3 regions from genomic DNA. Extracted genomic DNA from each cell subset was distributed evenly across all wells of several immunoSEQ 96-well plates, and each plate was treated as a replicate. For sorted subsets, each replicate PCR was loaded with 200 ng genomic DNA, equivalent to roughly 30,000 T cell genomes. Purified libraries were quantified with a Qubit 3.0 fluorometer, sized on a Bioanalyzer 2100, and re-quantified with the KAPA Library Quantification kit. Each immunoSEQ 96-well plate was sequenced on its own single-read 150-cycle Illumina NextSeq 550 flow cell. The source study handled its data this way. Because only junctional sequences without quality scores were contained in the immunoSEQ output, filtering matching that applied to full-length reads could not be performed. To assign V/J genes and CDR3, sequences were annotated using PyIR, a Python wrapper for IgBLAST v1.9, with IMGT germline references. Reads with weak V/J assignments (E-value above 1e-6), missing CDR3, stop codons, out-of-frame junctions, or ambiguous translated residues were removed. V3J clonotypes were defined as sequences sharing an identical inferred V gene, J gene, and CDR3 amino acid sequence. Percentage overlap between repertoires was calculated by dividing the number of shared unique clonotypes by the size of the smaller repertoire. Richness of each repertoire was evaluated using RTK rarefaction, the Chao1 estimator, and Recon v2.1 estimates of unobserved clonotypes. Generation probabilities for all TCRbeta clonotypes obtained by the gDNA method from a handful of donors were computed using OLGA. TCRdb provides this immuneACCESS table in a form limited to in-frame rearrangements. Some clones are lacking; in checked studies, under half of them reflect an unresolved V gene, and why the rest are absent is not known. D and trimming were read from the DNA, whereas the V and J calls and clone size are those reported in that table. Present in this sample are 1 million to 1.3 million clones, around 78% of which were seen just once. Roughly 0.57% of the sample comes from the top ten.

With regard to this clone: Which antigen it targets is not known. Base qualities are not recorded, but no much larger clone differs from it by a single base.

Sequencing was performed on memory CD4+ T cells from PBMCs. This specimen's cell subset or site label, per the study, means: CD45RA-negative fraction. The chain links TRBV6-1 with TRBJ1-5; no D segment can be confidently identified. This sequence originates from a man aged 18-30 years in good health. Some clones in this sample may be carry-over from other donors' samples. The CDR3 region reads CASSEPRLSNQPQHF. The nucleotides read TGTGCCAGCAGTGAGCCACGCCTTTCCAATCAGCCCCAGCATTTT.